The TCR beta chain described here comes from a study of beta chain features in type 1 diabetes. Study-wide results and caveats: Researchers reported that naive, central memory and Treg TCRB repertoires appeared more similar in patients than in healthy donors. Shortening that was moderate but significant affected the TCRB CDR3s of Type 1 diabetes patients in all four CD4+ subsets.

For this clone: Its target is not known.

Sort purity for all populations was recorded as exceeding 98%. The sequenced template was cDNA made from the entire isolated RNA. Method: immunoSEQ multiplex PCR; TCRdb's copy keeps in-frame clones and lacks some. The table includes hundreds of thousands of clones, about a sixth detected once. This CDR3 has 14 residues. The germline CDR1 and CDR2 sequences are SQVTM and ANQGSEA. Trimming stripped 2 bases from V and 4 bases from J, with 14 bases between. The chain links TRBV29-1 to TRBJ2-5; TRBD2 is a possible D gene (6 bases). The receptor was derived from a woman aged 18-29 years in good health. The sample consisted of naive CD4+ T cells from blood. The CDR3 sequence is CSVEPGTGGETQYF. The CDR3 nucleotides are TGCAGCGTTGAACCCGGGACTGGTGGAGAGACCCAGTACTTC.